A single TCR beta chain is shown here with its context. This CDR3 comprises 15 residues. Trimming cost V 6 bases and J 2 bases, with 15 bases left between them. Germline CDR1 and CDR2: MNHEY and SVGEGT. The sample is drawn from a study of blood T cells in healthy people across ages. The authors ran a second PCR of 7 to 11 cycles using a sample-barcoded 5' primer and a J-beta primer mix. TCRdb re-called the 5' RACE reads with MiXCR, one entry per CDR3 protein. The data contain about 1.4 million distinct CDR3 sequences, around 59% of them seen just once; the ten biggest clones take up roughly 7%. This clonotype originated in a man younger than 30 in good health. The chain uses TRBV6-2 or TRBV6-3 and TRBJ2-3, with D tentatively TRBD2 (6 bases). The sequenced material came from blood. CDR3 DNA sequence: TGTGCCAGCAGAAAACTAGCTGTTTCCACAGATACGCAGTATTTT. It encodes CASRKLAVSTDTQYF.